Below are 19 T cell receptor beta chains sequenced from a single sample in a study of human thymus T cells. Thymus tissue was removed during corrective cardiac surgery. TCRdb's table, derived via immunoSEQ multiplex PCR, lists solely in-frame clones and lacks some. The sample holds roughly 130,000 clones, around 96% seen once. Sequenced input: thymus tissue. The receptor source for this set is a boy in the first two years of life with a congenital heart defect but otherwise immunologically healthy.

J is TRBJ1-2 and V is TRBV5-4; 7 bases map to TRBD1. This CDR3 has 16 residues. Germline V gene sequence: CDR1 SGHNT, CDR2 YYREEE (reference sequence). V lost 0 bases, J lost 6 bases, and 11 bases stayed unmatched. CDR3 in amino acids: CASSLAQMDRRNGYTF. In nucleotides, the CDR3 is TGTGCCAGCAGCTTGGCCCAGATGGACAGGCGAAATGGCTACACCTTC.

The genes are TRBV4-3 and TRBJ2-2; a weak D match, TRBD2 (5 bases). Germline V gene data show CDR1 as LGHNA and CDR2 as YSLEER. The V gene lost 6 bases and the J gene lost 7 bases, with 21 bases spanning the gap. The CDR3 consists of 16 residues. The CDR3 DNA reads as TGCGCCAGCAGTCCTTACCCGGGATCTCTGAGCGGGGAGCTGTTTTTT. The encoded protein is CASSPYPGSLSGELFF.

This chain links TRBV7-9 with TRBJ1-2; 9 nucleotides agree with TRBD1. The junction had 13 bases not matched to a gene; V was cut back by 7 bases and J by 7 bases. The CDR3 spans 15 residues. CDR1 and CDR2 from the germline V gene are SEHNR and FQNEAQ (reference sequence). CDR3 in DNA: TGTGCCAGCACCACGCCGGGACAGGGTGATAGTGGCTACACCTTC. As protein: CASTTPGQGDSGYTF.

The J gene is TRBJ2-3, the V gene TRBV4-1, with 10 bases lining up with TRBD1. The V segment lost 2 bases and the J segment 1 base; nucleotides outside the gene matches: 3. Germline V lookup: CDR1 MGHRA, CDR2 YSYEKL. This CDR3 is 16 amino acids long. CDR3 DNA: TGCGCCAGCAGCCAATTGGACAGGGGGGGCACAGATACGCAGTATTTT. It specifies CASSQLDRGGTDTQYF.

The rearrangement joins TRBV5-6 to TRBJ2-1, with no clear D. Germline CDR1 SGHDT, CDR2 YYEEEE. The CDR3 totals 16 residues. Trimming took off 4 bases at V and 1 base at J, with 15 bases between the two ends. The CDR3 spells CASSPKTRPSYNEQFF. CDR3 in DNA: TGTGCCAGCAGCCCAAAAACTCGTCCTTCCTACAATGAGCAGTTCTTC.

This clone was detected once. This chain links TRBV28 with TRBJ2-7, with 15 positions matching TRBD2. Per the germline V gene, CDR1 is MDHEN and CDR2 is SYDVKM. V lost 4 bases, J lost 4 bases, and 5 bases stayed unmatched. The CDR3 is 16 amino acids. The chain's CDR3 is CASSYVGTSGGYEQYF. The DNA for the CDR3 is TGTGCCAGCAGTTATGTAGGGACTAGCGGGGGGTACGAGCAGTACTTC. Drawing the rest from reference TRBV28 and TRBJ2-7, the complete variable domain is DVKVTQSSRYLVKRTGEKVFLECVQDMDHENMFWYRQDPGLGLRLIYFSYDVKMKEKGDIPEGYSVSREKKERFSLILESASTNQTSMYLCASSYVGTSGGYEQYFGPGTRLTVT.

The V call is TRBV15, the J call TRBJ2-3; 13 bases agree with TRBD2. The CDR3 consists of 17 residues. With 5 bases clipped from V and 6 bases from J, the junction kept 11 bases outside the gene matches. CDR1 and CDR2 (germline): LNHNV, YYDKDF (reference sequence). The CDR3 spells CATSSATSGGPTDTQYF. In nucleotides, the CDR3 is TGTGCCACCAGCTCGGCGACTAGCGGGGGGCCGACTGATACGCAGTATTTT.

The CDR3 DNA reads TGTGCCACCAGCAGAGACGAGAGGGTCGACTATGGCTACACCTTC. Amino acid sequence: CATSRDERVDYGYTF. The chain uses TRBV15 and TRBJ1-2; no firm D call. Trimming removed 0 bases at V and 3 bases at J, with 11 bases between. CDR1 and CDR2 from the germline V gene are LNHNV and YYDKDF (reference sequence). The CDR3 totals 15 residues.

CDR3 in DNA: TGTGCCAGCAGTGAACGGAAATGCCGGACAGGGGAAGAAAACACCATATATTTT. Translation gives CASSERKCRTGEENTIYF. This chain uses TRBV6-1 with TRBJ1-3; 9 positions agree with TRBD1. There are 18 residues in the CDR3. After removal of 2 bases from V and 6 bases from J, the junction contained 14 bases not matched to a gene. In germline, CDR1 is MNHNS, CDR2 SASEGT.

This clone appeared once. The chain is built from TRBV7-6 and TRBJ1-2, with 10 bases lining up with TRBD1. Per the germline V gene, CDR1 is SGHVS and CDR2 is FNYEAQ. V trimming: 4 bases; J trimming: 6 bases; junction bases outside the gene matches: 17. This CDR3 is built from 18 residues. CDR3 sequence: CASSSKADGTGDLHGYTF. CDR3 DNA sequence: TGTGCCAGCAGCTCTAAGGCTGACGGGACAGGGGACCTCCATGGCTACACCTTC.

V and J are TRBV7-9 and TRBJ1-5; D is perhaps TRBD1 (5 bases). CDR1 is SEHNR and CDR2 is FQNEAQ in the germline V gene (reference sequence). With 0 bases removed from V and 5 bases from J, the gap between germline ends came to 5 bases. The CDR3 has 13 amino acids. CDR3 in DNA: TGTGCCAGCAGCTTAGCGGGGCATCAGCCCCAGCATTTT. Residues: CASSLAGHQPQHF.

This clone has a handful of counts. The chain joins TRBV6-1 to TRBJ1-1, with D maybe TRBD1 (5 bases). Germline assignment: CDR1 MNHNS and CDR2 SASEGT. Trimming removed 10 bases at V and 5 bases at J, with 20 bases between. The CDR3 covers 14 residues. For the CDR3, the DNA is TGTGCCATCTCCGACAGCCCGGGTGAAACTGAAGCTTTCTTT. Translating gives CAISDSPGETEAFF.

This chain joins TRBV28 and TRBJ1-2, with D maybe TRBD1 (5 bases). Germline lookup yields CDR1 MDHEN and CDR2 SYDVKM. This CDR3 is 14 amino acids long. V was shortened by 4 bases and J by 7 bases, with 16 bases between the two germline ends. The CDR3 reads CASSSQGTAPGYTF. The CDR3, as DNA: TGTGCCAGCAGTTCTCAGGGTACGGCCCCTGGCTACACCTTC.

V usage is TRBV11-2 and J usage is TRBJ2-5; 11 bases agree with TRBD2. The CDR3 loop spans 14 amino acids. Germline V lookup: CDR1 SGHAT, CDR2 FQNNGV. J gave up 4 bases and V 3 bases, and 1 base lay outside the gene matches. The CDR3 loop is CASSLTSGAETQYF. The CDR3 nucleotides are TGTGCCAGCAGCTTGACTAGCGGGGCAGAGACCCAGTACTTC.

V usage is TRBV28 and J usage is TRBJ2-7; 13 nucleotides line up with TRBD2. CDR1 and CDR2 from the germline V gene are MDHEN and SYDVKM. The V segment lost 3 bases and the J segment 2 bases; nucleotides outside the gene matches: 10. CDR3 length: 18 residues. The CDR3 DNA reads TGTGCCAGCAGTTTCATTCGACTAGCGGGGGGCAGGGCCTACGAGCAGTACTTC. As protein: CASSFIRLAGGRAYEQYF.

This clone appeared once. This sequence joins TRBV11-3 and TRBJ2-7; TRBD2 matches 11 bases. Trimming at V came to 0 bases and at J to 2 bases, leaving 3 bases not matched to a gene. Germline V gene lookup returns CDR1 SGHNT and CDR2 YENEEA. The CDR3 contains 16 residues. CDR3 bases: TGTGCCAGCAGCTTAGAAGGTAGCGGGGGGGCCTACGAGCAGTACTTC. It is translated as CASSLEGSGGAYEQYF.

V usage is TRBV5-4 and J usage is TRBJ1-1; D unresolved. The V gene's germline CDR1 is SGHNT and CDR2 YYREEE (reference sequence). Trimming removed 3 bases from V and 1 base from J, with 19 bases in between. This CDR3 comprises 17 residues. CDR3 DNA: TGTGCCAGCAGCTCTTTAGAGTCTGGGGATGGGAACACTGAAGCTTTCTTT. This sequence encodes CASSSLESGDGNTEAFF.

This clone occurred once. This sequence joins TRBV4-2 and TRBJ1-5, with D possibly matching TRBD1 (5 bases). This CDR3 is 16 amino acids long. The V gene lost 2 bases and the J gene lost 6 bases, with 17 bases spanning the gap. CDR1 LGHNA and CDR2 YNFKEQ come from the germline V gene. CDR3 in DNA: TGTGCCAGCAGCCAACCGACCACTTCAGGGTCTCAGCCCCAGCATTTT. Translating gives CASSQPTTSGSQPQHF.

This chain uses TRBV5-1 with TRBJ2-3; 8 nucleotides agree with TRBD2. With 3 bases clipped from V and 2 bases from J, the junction kept 2 bases outside the gene matches. Germline V gene sequence: CDR1 SGHRS, CDR2 YFSETQ. The CDR3 is 14 residues long. The CDR3: CASSSSGSTDTQYF. The CDR3, as DNA: TGCGCCAGCAGCTCTAGCGGGTCCACAGATACGCAGTATTTT.